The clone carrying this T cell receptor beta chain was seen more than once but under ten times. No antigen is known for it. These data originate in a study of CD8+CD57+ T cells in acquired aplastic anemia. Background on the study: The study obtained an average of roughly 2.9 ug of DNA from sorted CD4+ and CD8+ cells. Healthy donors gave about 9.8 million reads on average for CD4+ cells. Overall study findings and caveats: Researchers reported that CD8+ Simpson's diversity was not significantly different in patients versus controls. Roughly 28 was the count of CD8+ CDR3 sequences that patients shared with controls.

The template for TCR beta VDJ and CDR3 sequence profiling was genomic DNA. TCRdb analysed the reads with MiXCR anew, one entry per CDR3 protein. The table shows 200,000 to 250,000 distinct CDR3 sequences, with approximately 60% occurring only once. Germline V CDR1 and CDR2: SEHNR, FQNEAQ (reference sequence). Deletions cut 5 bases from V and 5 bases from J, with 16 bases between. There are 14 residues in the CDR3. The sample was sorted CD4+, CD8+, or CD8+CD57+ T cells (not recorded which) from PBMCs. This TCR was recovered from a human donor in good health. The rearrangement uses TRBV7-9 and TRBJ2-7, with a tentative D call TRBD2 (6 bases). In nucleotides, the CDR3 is TGTGCCAGCAGCCCAGGAGGGACGCCCGACGAGCAGTACTTC. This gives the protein CASSPGGTPDEQYF.